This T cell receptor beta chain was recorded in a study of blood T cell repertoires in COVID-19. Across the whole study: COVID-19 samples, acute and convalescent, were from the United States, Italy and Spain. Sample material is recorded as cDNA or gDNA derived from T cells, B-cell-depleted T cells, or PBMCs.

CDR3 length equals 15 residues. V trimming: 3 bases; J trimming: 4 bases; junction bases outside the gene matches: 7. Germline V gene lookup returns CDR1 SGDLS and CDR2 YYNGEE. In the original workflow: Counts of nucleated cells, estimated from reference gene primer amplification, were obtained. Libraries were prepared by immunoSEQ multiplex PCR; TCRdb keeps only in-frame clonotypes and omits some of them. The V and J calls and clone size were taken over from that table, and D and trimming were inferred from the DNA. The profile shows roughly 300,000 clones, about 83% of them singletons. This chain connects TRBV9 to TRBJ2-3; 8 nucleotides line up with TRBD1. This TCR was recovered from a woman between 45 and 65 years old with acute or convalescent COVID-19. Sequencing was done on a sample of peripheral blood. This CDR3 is CASSDGQGSADTQYF. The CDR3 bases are TGTGCCAGCAGCGACGGACAGGGTAGCGCAGATACGCAGTATTTT.